The 22 T cell receptor beta chains presented below share a single source sample, sequenced in a study of CD8+ T cells in alopecia areata. After isolation, RNA underwent reverse transcription to generate cDNA as the sequencing template. Generated by immunoSEQ multiplex PCR, the TCRdb table keeps only in-frame clones and is missing some. The profile shows 140,000 or so clones, approximately 51% of them singletons. The source was CD4+ T cells sorted from blood, collected at week 0. The receptors derive from a human donor with alopecia areata.

In the case of this clone: This specimen includes other DNA sequences encoding the same CDR3. The chain links TRBV28 to TRBJ1-5; 8 nucleotides line up with TRBD1. The CDR3 contains 15 residues. CDR1 is MDHEN and CDR2 is SYDVKM in the germline V gene. The V gene end was trimmed by 3 bases and the J gene end by 6 bases; junction bases not matched to a gene: 7. This CDR3 is CASSFPGGGGQPQHF. The CDR3 DNA sequence: TGTGCCAGCAGTTTCCCAGGGGGCGGGGGTCAGCCCCAGCATTTT.

The chain joins TRBV29-1 to TRBJ2-3; D remains unclear. With 5 bases removed from V and 4 bases from J, the gap between germline ends came to 16 bases. Germline V lookup: CDR1 SQVTM, CDR2 ANQGSEA. The CDR3 is 14 residues long. The DNA for the CDR3 is TGCAGCGTTACTCCCGGTGGAAGGGCAGATACGCAGTATTTT. Translated, it gives CSVTPGGRADTQYF.

This clone was found a few times. The V call is TRBV4-1, the J call TRBJ2-7; D perhaps matches TRBD1 (5 bases). Germline values: CDR1 MGHRA, CDR2 YSYEKL. V lost 1 base to trimming and J lost 2 bases, with 21 bases between them. The length of the CDR3 is 18 residues. The CDR3 DNA follows: TGCGCCAGCAGCCAAGGACCTAAGACAGCCTTAAACCCCTACGAGCAGTACTTC. Protein: CASSQGPKTALNPYEQYF.

Concerning this clone: Other nucleotide sequences in the sample specify the same CDR3. The chain uses TRBV30 and TRBJ1-5; weak D call: TRBD1 (6 bases). This CDR3 comprises 14 residues. V was pared by 0 bases and J by 4 bases, with 10 bases between. Germline V CDR1 and CDR2: GTSNPN, SVGIG (reference sequence). CDR3 nucleotide sequence: TGTGCCTGGAGTGTACAGGGCCGGAATCAGCCCCAGCATTTT. It encodes CAWSVQGRNQPQHF.

The V call is TRBV4-2, the J call TRBJ2-7; D unresolved. V was shortened by 4 bases and J by 5 bases, with 9 bases between the two germline ends. Germline V gives CDR1 LGHNA, CDR2 YNFKEQ. The CDR3 is 12 residues long. The CDR3: CASSRLRNEQYF. Here the CDR3 DNA reads TGTGCCAGCAGCCGTTTGAGGAACGAGCAGTACTTC.

The chain links TRBV29-1 to TRBJ2-3, with a weak D call TRBD1 (5 bases). CDR1 and CDR2 (germline): SQVTM, ANQGSEA. The CDR3 length is 12 residues. V was pared by 4 bases and J by 5 bases, with 10 bases between. In nucleotides, the CDR3 is TGCAGCGTTGTAACAGGAGAAGATACGCAGTATTTT. This sequence encodes CSVVTGEDTQYF.

The chain recombines TRBV2 with TRBJ2-3, with D perhaps TRBD1 (5 bases). V was pared by 8 bases and J by 0 bases, with 12 bases between. CDR1 SNHLY and CDR2 FYNNEI come from the germline V gene. The CDR3 spans 14 residues. The CDR3 DNA reads TGTGCCAGCCGGACACAGTCTAGCACAGATACGCAGTATTTT. It specifies CASRTQSSTDTQYF.

The chain links TRBV5-1 to TRBJ1-5; no firm D call. Trimming pared 0 bases from V and 0 bases from J, leaving 7 bases between. The CDR3 is 15 residues long. Germline CDR1 reads SGHRS; CDR2 reads YFSETQ. The DNA of the CDR3 is TGCGCCAGCAGCTTGGAAGGTACTAGCAATCAGCCCCAGCATTTT. Its protein is CASSLEGTSNQPQHF.

This rearrangement joins TRBV9 to TRBJ1-2, with D perhaps TRBD1 (5 bases). Germline CDR1 reads SGDLS; CDR2 reads YYNGEE. The CDR3 loop spans 15 amino acids. With 0 bases removed from V and 4 bases from J, the gap between germline ends came to 13 bases. DNA of the CDR3: TGTGCCAGCAGCGTAGCGGTAGGGGTCCCCTATGGCTACACCTTC. This translates into CASSVAVGVPYGYTF.

The CDR3 bases are TGCAGCGTTGAGGGCGGGAGAGGCACAGATACGCAGTATTTT. Translation: CSVEGGRGTDTQYF. The J gene is TRBJ2-3, the V gene TRBV29-1, with 7 nucleotides matching TRBD2. The V segment lost 3 bases and the J segment 1 base; nucleotides outside the gene matches: 4. Looked up from germline, CDR1 is SQVTM and CDR2 is ANQGSEA. This CDR3 has 14 residues.

CDR3: CASKRRDNEQFF. CDR3 nucleotides: TGTGCCAGCAAACGGCGGGACAATGAGCAGTTCTTC. The V gene is TRBV6-5, the J gene TRBJ2-1; D perhaps matches TRBD2 (5 bases). The CDR3 sequence is 12 residues long. Germline CDR1 and CDR2: MNHEY and SVGAGI. Deletions cut 7 bases from V and 5 bases from J, with 9 bases between.

Only one count was recorded for this clone. The gene calls are TRBV29-1 and TRBJ2-1; a weak D match, TRBD2 (5 bases). Germline V gene lookup returns CDR1 SQVTM and CDR2 ANQGSEA. V was shortened by 7 bases and J by 4 bases, with 17 bases between the two germline ends. This CDR3 region has 14 residues. CDR3 loop: CSGTLAGPYNEQFF. In DNA form, the CDR3 reads TGCAGCGGGACCCTGGCGGGCCCTTACAATGAGCAGTTCTTC.

Only a few counts were recorded for this clone. The V call is TRBV4-2, the J call TRBJ2-2; the match to TRBD2 covers 10 bases. The V gene's germline CDR1 is LGHNA and CDR2 YNFKEQ. This CDR3 contains 17 residues. The J segment lost 5 bases and the V segment lost 8 bases, leaving 14 bases of the junction unmatched. The chain's CDR3 is CASEAAGLAGVTGELFF. The DNA for the CDR3 is TGTGCCAGCGAAGCGGCGGGGCTAGCGGGAGTTACCGGGGAGCTGTTTTTT.

This clone has a single count. V gene TRBV7-6 combines with J gene TRBJ2-6, with 7 bases aligning to TRBD2. The CDR3 sequence is 16 residues long. CDR1 SGHVS and CDR2 FNYEAQ come from the germline V gene. Trimming took 8 bases from V and 5 from J; bases not matched to a gene: 12. The CDR3 here is CASGRGVVGRANVLTF. The CDR3 DNA is TGTGCCAGCGGTCGGGGGGTGGTTGGTAGGGCCAACGTCCTGACTTTC.

This clone was counted only a few times. Other DNA sequences in this specimen translate into the identical CDR3. The rearrangement joins TRBV15 to TRBJ1-5; D gene ambiguous. Germline CDR1 reads LNHNV; CDR2 reads YYDKDF (reference sequence). The germline V and J ends were trimmed by 0 bases and 5 bases, with 5 bases remaining between them. This CDR3 contains 13 residues. This CDR3 reads CATSRDIDQPQHF. DNA of the CDR3: TGTGCCACCAGCAGAGATATCGATCAGCCCCAGCATTTT.

CDR3 loop: CASSLTGGRTDTQYF. CDR3 DNA sequence: TGTGCCAGCAGCTTAACGGGGGGGAGAACAGATACGCAGTATTTT. The chain has TRBV7-2 and TRBJ2-3; 8 nucleotides match TRBD2. With 2 bases clipped from V and 3 bases from J, the junction kept 4 bases outside the gene matches. Germline assignment: CDR1 SGHTA and CDR2 FQGNSA. This CDR3 is 15 amino acids long.

The chain joins TRBV7-2 to TRBJ2-3, with D tentatively TRBD2 (5 bases). The V end was cut by 5 bases, the J end by 4 bases, with 10 bases between. This CDR3 has 13 amino acids. CDR1 SGHTA and CDR2 FQGNSA come from the germline V gene. In nucleotides, the CDR3 is TGTGCCAGCAGCCCCTCGGAGGCAGATACGCAGTATTTT. It yields the protein CASSPSEADTQYF. Together with reference TRBV7-2 and TRBJ2-3, the CDR3 gives the full variable domain: GAGVSQSPSNKVTEKGKDVELRCDPISGHTALYWYRQSLGQGLEFLIYFQGNSAPDKSGLPSDRFSAERTGGSVSTLTIQRTQQEDSAVYLCASSPSEADTQYFGPGTRLTVL.

This chain links TRBV9 with TRBJ2-3; maybe TRBD2 (6 bases). Germline CDR1 reads SGDLS; CDR2 reads YYNGEE. There are 13 residues in the CDR3. The V gene lost 4 bases and the J gene lost 6 bases, with 12 bases spanning the gap. The chain's CDR3 is CASSRNSGDTQYF. DNA of the CDR3: TGTGCCAGCAGCCGGAACAGCGGGGATACGCAGTATTTT.

The J gene is TRBJ2-7, the V gene TRBV30, with TRBD2 identical over 8 bases. This CDR3 contains 13 residues. V gave up 0 bases and J gave up 3 bases; unmatched junction bases: 1. CDR1 GTSNPN and CDR2 SVGIG come from the germline V gene (reference sequence). CDR3 sequence (DNA): TGTGCCTGGAGTGTGGCGGGGGGCTACGAGCAGTACTTC. It encodes CAWSVAGGYEQYF.

The chain's CDR3 is CASSSLGTRAEAFF. CDR3 coding DNA: TGTGCCAGCAGCTCCCTCGGGACCCGGGCTGAAGCTTTCTTT. V usage is TRBV5-4 and J usage is TRBJ1-1, with D perhaps TRBD1 (5 bases). This CDR3 region has 14 residues. Trimming stripped 3 bases from V and 6 bases from J, with 15 bases between. CDR1 is SGHNT, CDR2 YYREEE, per germline (reference sequence).

V gene TRBV30 combines with J gene TRBJ1-2; D might be TRBD1 (5 bases). The V end lost 4 bases, the J end lost 3 bases, and 15 bases lay between the germline ends. Germline CDR1 reads GTSNPN; CDR2 reads SVGIG (reference sequence). The CDR3 is made up of 14 amino acids. For the CDR3, the DNA is TGTGCCTGGACTGACCCGGGGGGAGACTATGGCTACACCTTC. Its translation: CAWTDPGGDYGYTF.

The rearrangement uses TRBV27 and TRBJ2-1; a possible D gene is TRBD2 (6 bases). The ends were cut back, 6 bases at V and 5 bases at J, with 11 bases in the middle. CDR3 size: 13 residues. Germline V gene lookup returns CDR1 MNHEY and CDR2 SMNVEV (reference sequence). CDR3 loop: CASRGLLNNEQFF. The CDR3 region has the DNA TGTGCCAGCAGGGGACTTCTGAACAATGAGCAGTTCTTC.